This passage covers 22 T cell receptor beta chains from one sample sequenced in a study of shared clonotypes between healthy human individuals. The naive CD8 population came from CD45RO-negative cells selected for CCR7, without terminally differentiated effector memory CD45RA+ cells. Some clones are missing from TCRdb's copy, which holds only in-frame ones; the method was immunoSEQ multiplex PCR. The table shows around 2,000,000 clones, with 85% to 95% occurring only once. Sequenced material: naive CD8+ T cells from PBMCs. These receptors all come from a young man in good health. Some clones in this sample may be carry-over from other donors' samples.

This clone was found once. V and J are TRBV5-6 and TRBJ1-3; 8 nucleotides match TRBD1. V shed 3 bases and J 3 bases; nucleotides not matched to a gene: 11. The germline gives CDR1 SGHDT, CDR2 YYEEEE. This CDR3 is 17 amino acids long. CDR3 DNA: TGTGCCAGCAGCTGGGGCCTGGACAGGGTAATTGGAAACACCATATATTTT. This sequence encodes CASSWGLDRVIGNTIYF. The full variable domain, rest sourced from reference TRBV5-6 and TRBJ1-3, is DAGVTQSPTHLIKTRGQQVTLRCSPKSGHDTVSWYQQALGQGPQFIFQYYEEEERQRGNFPDRFSGHQFPNYSSELNVNALLLGDSALYLCASSWGLDRVIGNTIYFGEGSWLTVV.

The CDR3 nucleotides read TGTGCCAGCAGTCCCCGGACAGGGGGCGGGGCTTTCTTT. This codes for CASSPRTGGGAFF. The chain combines TRBV27 with TRBJ1-1; 11 bases map to TRBD1. The junction had 7 bases not matched to a gene; V was cut back by 5 bases and J by 11 bases. CDR1 is MNHEY, CDR2 SMNVEV, per germline (reference sequence). CDR3 length: 13 amino acids.

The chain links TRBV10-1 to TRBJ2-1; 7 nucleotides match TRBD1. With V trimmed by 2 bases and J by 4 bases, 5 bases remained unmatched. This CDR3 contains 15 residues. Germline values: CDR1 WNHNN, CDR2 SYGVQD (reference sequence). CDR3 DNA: TGCGCCAGCAGTGAGACCGGGACAGCATACAATGAGCAGTTCTTC. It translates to CASSETGTAYNEQFF.

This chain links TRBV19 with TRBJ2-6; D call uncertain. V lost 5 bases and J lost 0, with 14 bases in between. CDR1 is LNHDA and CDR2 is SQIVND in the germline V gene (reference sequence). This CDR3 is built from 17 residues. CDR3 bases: TGTGCCAGTAGTGTGACGAACTCCTACTCTGGGGCCAACGTCCTGACTTTC. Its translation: CASSVTNSYSGANVLTF.

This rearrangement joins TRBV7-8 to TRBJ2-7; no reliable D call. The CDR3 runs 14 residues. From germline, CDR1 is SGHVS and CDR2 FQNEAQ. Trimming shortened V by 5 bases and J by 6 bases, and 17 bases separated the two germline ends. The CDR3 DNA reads TGTGCCAGCAGCCCCCGAGGTAATCCAGGCGAGCAGTACTTC. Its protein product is CASSPRGNPGEQYF.

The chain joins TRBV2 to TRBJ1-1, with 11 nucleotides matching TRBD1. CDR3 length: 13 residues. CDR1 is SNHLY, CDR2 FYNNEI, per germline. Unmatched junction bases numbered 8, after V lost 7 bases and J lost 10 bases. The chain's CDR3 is CASISGQGAIAFF. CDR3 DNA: TGTGCCAGCATTTCCGGACAGGGGGCGATAGCTTTCTTT.

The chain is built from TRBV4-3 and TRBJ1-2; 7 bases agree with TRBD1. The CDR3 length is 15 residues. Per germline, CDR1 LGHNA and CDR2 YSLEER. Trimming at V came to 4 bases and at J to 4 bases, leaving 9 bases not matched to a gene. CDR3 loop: CASSPGRGPGYGYTF. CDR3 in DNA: TGCGCCAGCAGCCCCGGAAGGGGGCCTGGCTATGGCTACACCTTC.

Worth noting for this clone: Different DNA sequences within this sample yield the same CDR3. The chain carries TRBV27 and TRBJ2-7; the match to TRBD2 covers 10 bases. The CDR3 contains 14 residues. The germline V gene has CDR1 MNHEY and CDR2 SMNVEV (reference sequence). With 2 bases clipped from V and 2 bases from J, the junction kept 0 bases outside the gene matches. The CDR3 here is CASSLGLAAYEQYF. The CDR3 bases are TGTGCCAGCAGTTTAGGACTAGCGGCCTACGAGCAGTACTTC.

The CDR3 DNA sequence: TGTGCCAGCAGCTTAAGTTGGGATACGCAGTATTTT. Amino acid sequence: CASSLSWDTQYF. The chain recombines TRBV7-2 with TRBJ2-3; D gene uncertain. Germline assignment: CDR1 SGHTA and CDR2 FQGNSA. The CDR3 loop spans 12 amino acids. Trimming removed 2 bases at V and 6 bases at J, with 6 bases between.

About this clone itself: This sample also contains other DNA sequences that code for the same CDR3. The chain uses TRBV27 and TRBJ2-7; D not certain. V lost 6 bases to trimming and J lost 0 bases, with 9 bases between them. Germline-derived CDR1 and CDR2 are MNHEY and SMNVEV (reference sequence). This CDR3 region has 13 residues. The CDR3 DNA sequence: TGTGCCAGCAGCCCCCTAAGCTCCTACGAGCAGTACTTC. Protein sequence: CASSPLSSYEQYF.

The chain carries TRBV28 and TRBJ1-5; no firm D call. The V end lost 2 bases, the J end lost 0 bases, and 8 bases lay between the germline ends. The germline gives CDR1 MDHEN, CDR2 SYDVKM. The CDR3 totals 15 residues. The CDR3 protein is CASSLRQSSNQPQHF. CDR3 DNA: TGTGCCAGCAGTTTACGGCAGTCTAGCAATCAGCCCCAGCATTTT.

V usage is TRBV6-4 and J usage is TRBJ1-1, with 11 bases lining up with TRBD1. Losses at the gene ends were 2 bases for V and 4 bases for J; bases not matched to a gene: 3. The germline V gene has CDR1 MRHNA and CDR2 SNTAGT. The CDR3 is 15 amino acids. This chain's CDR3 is CASSDGTGGSTEAFF. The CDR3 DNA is TGTGCCAGCAGTGACGGGACAGGGGGAAGCACTGAAGCTTTCTTT.

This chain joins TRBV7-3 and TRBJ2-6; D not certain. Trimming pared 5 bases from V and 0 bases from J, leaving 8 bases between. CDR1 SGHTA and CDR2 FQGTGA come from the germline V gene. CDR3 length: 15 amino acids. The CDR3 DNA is TGTGCCAGCAGCCCCCACGGCTCTGGGGCCAACGTCCTGACTTTC. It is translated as CASSPHGSGANVLTF.

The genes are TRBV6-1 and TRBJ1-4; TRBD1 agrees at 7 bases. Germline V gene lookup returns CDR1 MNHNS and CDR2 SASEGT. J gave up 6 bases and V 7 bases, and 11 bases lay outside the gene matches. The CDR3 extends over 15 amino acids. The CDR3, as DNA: TGTGCCAGCAAGGGGGGCGGGACAGATCATGAAAAACTGTTTTTT. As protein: CASKGGGTDHEKLFF.

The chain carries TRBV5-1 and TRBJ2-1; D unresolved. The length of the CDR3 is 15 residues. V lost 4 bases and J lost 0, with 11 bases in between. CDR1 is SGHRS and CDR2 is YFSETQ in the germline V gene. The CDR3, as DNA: TGCGCCAGCAGCCAAGATCCACCCTCCTACAATGAGCAGTTCTTC. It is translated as CASSQDPPSYNEQFF.

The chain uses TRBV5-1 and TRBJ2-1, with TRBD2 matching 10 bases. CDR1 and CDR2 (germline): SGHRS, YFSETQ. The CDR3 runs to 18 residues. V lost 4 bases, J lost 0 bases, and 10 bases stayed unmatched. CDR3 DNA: TGCGCCAGCAGCCTCAAGCTTAGACTAGCGGGCTCCTACAATGAGCAGTTCTTC. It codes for CASSLKLRLAGSYNEQFF.

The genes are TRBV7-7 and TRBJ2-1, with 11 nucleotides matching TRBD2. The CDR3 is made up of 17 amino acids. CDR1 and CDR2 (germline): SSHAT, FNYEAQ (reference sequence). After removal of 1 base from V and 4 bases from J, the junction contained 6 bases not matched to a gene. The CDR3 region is CASSLVATSGRYNEQFF. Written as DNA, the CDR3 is TGTGCCAGCAGCTTAGTAGCAACTAGCGGGAGATACAATGAGCAGTTCTTC.

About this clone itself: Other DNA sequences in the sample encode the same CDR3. The chain's CDR3 is CASSLADRLGELFF. The CDR3 DNA sequence: TGTGCCAGCAGCTTAGCGGACCGCCTCGGGGAGCTGTTTTTT. The chain joins TRBV7-9 to TRBJ2-2; D remains unclear. Germline CDR1 is SEHNR and CDR2 is FQNEAQ (reference sequence). V gave up 0 bases and J gave up 7 bases, with 9 bases separating them. CDR3 length: 14 residues.

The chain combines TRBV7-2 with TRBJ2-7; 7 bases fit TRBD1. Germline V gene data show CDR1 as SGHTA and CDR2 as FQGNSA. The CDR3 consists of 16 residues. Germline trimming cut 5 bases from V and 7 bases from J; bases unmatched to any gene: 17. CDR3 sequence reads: CASSSRQGPHLVEQYF. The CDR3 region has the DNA TGTGCCAGCAGCAGTCGACAGGGTCCCCATCTCGTTGAGCAGTACTTC.

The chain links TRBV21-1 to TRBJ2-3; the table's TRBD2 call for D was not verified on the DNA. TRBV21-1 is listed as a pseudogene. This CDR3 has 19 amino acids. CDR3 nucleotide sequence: TGTGCCAGCAGCAAAGGCCAGGCGGGCCGCGGCCCCCGGGCAGATACGCAGTATTTT. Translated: CASSKGQAGRGPRADTQYF.

This CDR3 is CASSIFPIVGRSSYNEQFF. The CDR3 region has the DNA TGTGCCAGTAGTATATTCCCGATAGTGGGGCGGAGCTCCTACAATGAGCAGTTCTTC. This chain joins TRBV19 and TRBJ2-1; D perhaps matches TRBD1 (5 bases). CDR3 size: 19 residues. Germline V lookup: CDR1 LNHDA, CDR2 SQIVND (reference sequence). V shed 2 bases and J shed 0 bases, with 20 bases lying between them.

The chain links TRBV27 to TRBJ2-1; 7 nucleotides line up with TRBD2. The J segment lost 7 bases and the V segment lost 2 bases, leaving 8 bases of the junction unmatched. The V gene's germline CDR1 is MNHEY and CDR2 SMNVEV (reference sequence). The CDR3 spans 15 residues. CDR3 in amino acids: CASSLLVWGGNEQFF. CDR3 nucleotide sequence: TGTGCCAGCAGTTTACTAGTGTGGGGAGGGAATGAGCAGTTCTTC.